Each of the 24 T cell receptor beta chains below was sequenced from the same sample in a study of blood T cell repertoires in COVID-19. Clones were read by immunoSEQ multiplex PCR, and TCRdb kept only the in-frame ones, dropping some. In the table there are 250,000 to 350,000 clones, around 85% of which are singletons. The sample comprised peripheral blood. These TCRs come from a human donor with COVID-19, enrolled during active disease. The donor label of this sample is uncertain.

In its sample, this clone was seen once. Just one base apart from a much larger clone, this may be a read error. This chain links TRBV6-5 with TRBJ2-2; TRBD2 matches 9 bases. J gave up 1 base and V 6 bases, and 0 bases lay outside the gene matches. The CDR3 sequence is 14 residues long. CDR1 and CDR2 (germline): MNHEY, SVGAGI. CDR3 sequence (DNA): TGTGCCAGCAGGACTAGCGGGAACACCGGGGAGCTGTTTTTT. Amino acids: CASRTSGNTGELFF.

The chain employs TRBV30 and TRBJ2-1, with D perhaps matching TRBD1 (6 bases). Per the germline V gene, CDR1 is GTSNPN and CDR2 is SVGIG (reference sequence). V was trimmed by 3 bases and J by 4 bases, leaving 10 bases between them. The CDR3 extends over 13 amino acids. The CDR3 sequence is CAWRGDKYNEQFF. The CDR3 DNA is TGTGCCTGGAGGGGGGACAAGTACAATGAGCAGTTCTTC.

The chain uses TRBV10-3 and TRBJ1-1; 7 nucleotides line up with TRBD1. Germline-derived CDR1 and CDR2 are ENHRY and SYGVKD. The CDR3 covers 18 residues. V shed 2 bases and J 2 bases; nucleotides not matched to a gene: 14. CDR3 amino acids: CAISEPQRQGFGNTEAFF. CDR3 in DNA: TGTGCCATCAGTGAGCCGCAGCGACAGGGTTTCGGCAACACTGAAGCTTTCTTT.

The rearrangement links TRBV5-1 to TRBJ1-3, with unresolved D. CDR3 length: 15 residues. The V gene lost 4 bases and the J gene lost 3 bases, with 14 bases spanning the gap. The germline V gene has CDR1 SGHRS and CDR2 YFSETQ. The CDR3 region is CASSRGTGRGNTIYF. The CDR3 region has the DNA TGCGCCAGCAGCCGGGGAACCGGGCGTGGAAACACCATATATTTT.

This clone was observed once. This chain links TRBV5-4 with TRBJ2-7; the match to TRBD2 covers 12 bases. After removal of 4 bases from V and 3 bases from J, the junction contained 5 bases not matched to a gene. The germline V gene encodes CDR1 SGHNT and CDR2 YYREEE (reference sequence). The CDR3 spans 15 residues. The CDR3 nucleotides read TGTGCCAGCAGCCCTGGACTAGCGGGACGCTACGAGCAGTACTTC. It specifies CASSPGLAGRYEQYF.

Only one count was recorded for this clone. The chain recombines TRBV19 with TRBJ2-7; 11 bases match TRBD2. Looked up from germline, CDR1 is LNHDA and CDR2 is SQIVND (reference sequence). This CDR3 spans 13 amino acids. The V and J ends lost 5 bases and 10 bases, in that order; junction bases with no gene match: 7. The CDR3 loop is CASSPATSGGQYF. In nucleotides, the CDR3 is TGTGCCAGTAGTCCTGCTACTAGCGGGGGTCAGTACTTC.

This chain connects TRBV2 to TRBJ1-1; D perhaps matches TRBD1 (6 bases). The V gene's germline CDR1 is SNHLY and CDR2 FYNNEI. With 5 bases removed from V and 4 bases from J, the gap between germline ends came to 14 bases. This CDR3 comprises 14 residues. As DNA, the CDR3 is TGTGCCAGCAGTTCGGGACAAGGATTCACTGAAGCTTTCTTT. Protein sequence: CASSSGQGFTEAFF.

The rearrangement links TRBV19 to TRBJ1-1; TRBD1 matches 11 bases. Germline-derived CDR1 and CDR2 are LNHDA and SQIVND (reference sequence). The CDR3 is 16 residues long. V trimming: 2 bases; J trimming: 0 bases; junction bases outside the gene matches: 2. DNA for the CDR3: TGTGCCAGTAGTATAAGGGACAGGGGGATGAACACTGAAGCTTTCTTT. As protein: CASSIRDRGMNTEAFF.

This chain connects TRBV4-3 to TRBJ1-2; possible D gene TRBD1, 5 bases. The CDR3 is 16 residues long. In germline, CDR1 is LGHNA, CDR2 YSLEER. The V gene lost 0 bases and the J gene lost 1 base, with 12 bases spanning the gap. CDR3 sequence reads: CASSQDLGRDNYGYTF. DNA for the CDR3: TGCGCCAGCAGCCAAGATCTTGGCAGGGATAACTATGGCTACACCTTC.

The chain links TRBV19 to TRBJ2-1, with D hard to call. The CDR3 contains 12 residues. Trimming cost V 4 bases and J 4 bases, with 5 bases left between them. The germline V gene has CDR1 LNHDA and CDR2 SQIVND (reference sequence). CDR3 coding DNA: TGTGCCAGTAGTACAGGTTACAATGAGCAGTTCTTC. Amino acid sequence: CASSTGYNEQFF.

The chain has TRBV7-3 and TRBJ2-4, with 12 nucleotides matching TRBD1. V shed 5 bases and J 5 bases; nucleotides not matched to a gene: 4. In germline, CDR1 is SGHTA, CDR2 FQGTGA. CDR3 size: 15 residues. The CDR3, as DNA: TGTGCCAGCAGCGAGGGACAGGGGGCGGAAAACATTCAGTACTTC. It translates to CASSEGQGAENIQYF.

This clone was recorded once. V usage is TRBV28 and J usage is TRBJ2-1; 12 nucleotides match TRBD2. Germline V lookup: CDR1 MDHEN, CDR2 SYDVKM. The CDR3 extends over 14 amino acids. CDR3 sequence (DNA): TGTGCTACCCAGACTAGCGGGAGTTTCAATGAGCAGTTCTTC. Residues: CATQTSGSFNEQFF.

The CDR3 DNA reads TGTGCCAGTAGTATTATCAGGGGACAGGGCTACAATGAGCAGTTCTTC. Encoded protein: CASSIIRGQGYNEQFF. V is TRBV19 and J is TRBJ2-1, with TRBD1 matching 9 bases. V trimming: 3 bases; J trimming: 3 bases; junction bases outside the gene matches: 6. This CDR3 has 16 amino acids. In germline, CDR1 is LNHDA, CDR2 SQIVND (reference sequence).

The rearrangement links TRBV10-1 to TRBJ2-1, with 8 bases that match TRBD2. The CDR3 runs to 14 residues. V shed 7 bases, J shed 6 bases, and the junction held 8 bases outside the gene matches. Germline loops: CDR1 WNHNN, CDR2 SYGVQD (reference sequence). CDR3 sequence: CASTWSGSFNEQFF. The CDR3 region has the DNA TGCGCCAGCACTTGGAGCGGGAGTTTCAATGAGCAGTTCTTC.

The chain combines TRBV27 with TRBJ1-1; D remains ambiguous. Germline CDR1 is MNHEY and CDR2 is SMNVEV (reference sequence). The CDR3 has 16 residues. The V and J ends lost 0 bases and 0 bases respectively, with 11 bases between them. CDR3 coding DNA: TGTGCCAGCAGTTTATCCGCCAGGATCATGAACACTGAAGCTTTCTTT. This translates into CASSLSARIMNTEAFF.

The CDR3 spells CATIGTGGAGGYTF. CDR3 sequence (DNA): TGTGCCACCATCGGGACAGGGGGCGCGGGGGGCTACACCTTC. The rearrangement uses TRBV24-1 and TRBJ1-2; 12 bases are a match to TRBD1. The CDR3 length is 14 residues. Germline CDR1 and CDR2: KGHDR and SFDVKD. V trimming: 8 bases; J trimming: 8 bases; junction bases outside the gene matches: 8.

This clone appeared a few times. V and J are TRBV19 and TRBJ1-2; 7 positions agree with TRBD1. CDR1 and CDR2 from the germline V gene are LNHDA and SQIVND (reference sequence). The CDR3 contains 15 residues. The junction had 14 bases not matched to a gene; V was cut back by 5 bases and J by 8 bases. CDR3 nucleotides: TGTGCCAGTAGTCCTAGTCCTACAGGGGCGGGAGGCTACACCTTC. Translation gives CASSPSPTGAGGYTF. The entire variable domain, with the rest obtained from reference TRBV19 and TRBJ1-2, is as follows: DGGITQSPKYLFRKEGQNVTLSCEQNLNHDAMYWYRQDPGQGLRLIYYSQIVNDFQKGDIAEGYSVSREKKESFPLTVTSAQKNPTAFYLCASSPSPTGAGGYTFGSGTRLTVV.

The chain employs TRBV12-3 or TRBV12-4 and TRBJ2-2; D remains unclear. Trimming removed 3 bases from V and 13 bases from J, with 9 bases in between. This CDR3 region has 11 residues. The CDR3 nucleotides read TGTGCCAGCAGTTTTTCTCTACCGCTGTTTTTT. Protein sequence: CASSFSLPLFF.

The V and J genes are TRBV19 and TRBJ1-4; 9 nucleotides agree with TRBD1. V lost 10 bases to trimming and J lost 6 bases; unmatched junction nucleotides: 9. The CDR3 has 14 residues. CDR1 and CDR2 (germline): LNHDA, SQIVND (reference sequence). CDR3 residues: CATCPGTGHEKLFF. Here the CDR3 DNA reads TGTGCCACTTGTCCCGGGACAGGGCATGAAAAACTGTTTTTT.

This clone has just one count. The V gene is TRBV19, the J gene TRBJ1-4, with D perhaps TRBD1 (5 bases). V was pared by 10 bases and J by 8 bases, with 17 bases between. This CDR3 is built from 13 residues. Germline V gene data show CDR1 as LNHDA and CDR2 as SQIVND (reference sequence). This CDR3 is CATHRGTHEKLFF. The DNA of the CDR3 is TGTGCCACTCACCGGGGGACCCACGAAAAACTGTTTTTT.

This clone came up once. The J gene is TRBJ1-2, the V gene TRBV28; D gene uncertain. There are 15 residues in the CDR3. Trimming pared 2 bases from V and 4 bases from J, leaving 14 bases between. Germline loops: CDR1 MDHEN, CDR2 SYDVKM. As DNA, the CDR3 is TGTGCCAGCAGTTTAGGAAGGTCAGCGGGCTATGGCTACACCTTC. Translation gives CASSLGRSAGYGYTF.

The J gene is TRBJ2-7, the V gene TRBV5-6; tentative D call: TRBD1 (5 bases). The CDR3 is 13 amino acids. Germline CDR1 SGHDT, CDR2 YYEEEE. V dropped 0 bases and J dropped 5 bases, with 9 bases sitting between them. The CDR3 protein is CASSLDRLDEQYF. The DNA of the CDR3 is TGTGCCAGCAGCTTGGACAGGCTCGACGAGCAGTACTTC.

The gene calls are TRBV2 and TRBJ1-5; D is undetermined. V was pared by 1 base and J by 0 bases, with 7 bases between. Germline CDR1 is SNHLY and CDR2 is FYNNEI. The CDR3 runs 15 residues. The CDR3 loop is CASSEETDSNQPQHF. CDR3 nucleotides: TGTGCCAGCAGTGAAGAAACAGATAGCAATCAGCCCCAGCATTTT. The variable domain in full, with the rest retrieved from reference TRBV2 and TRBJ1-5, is EPEVTQTPSHQVTQMGQEVILRCVPISNHLYFYWYRQILGQKVEFLVSFYNNEISEKSEIFDDQFSVERPDGSNFTLKIRSTKLEDSAMYFCASSEETDSNQPQHFGDGTRLSIL.

The CDR3 loop is CASSQEGDRPYNEQFF. The CDR3 DNA reads as TGTGCCAGCAGCCAAGAGGGCGACAGACCATACAATGAGCAGTTCTTC. The chain combines TRBV3-1 (or the pseudogene TRBV3-2) with TRBJ2-1, with D possibly being TRBD1 (5 bases). CDR1 is LGHDT, CDR2 YNNKEL, per germline (reference sequence). This CDR3 spans 16 amino acids. Trimming shortened V by 0 bases and J by 4 bases, and 13 bases separated the two germline ends.